Listed below are T cell receptor beta chains from one sample, sequenced in a study of cytomegalovirus exposure and HLA in healthy donors. Sequenced by immunoSEQ multiplex PCR; TCRdb stores in-frame clones only, minus some. The sample shows approximately 130,000 clones, 70% to 80% of them seen only once. Sequencing input: PBMCs. Source of these receptors: an older woman in good health and CMV-seropositive. Both conserved end residues are part of each CDR3. Fields, in order: J gene, clone size, V gene, D gene, CDR3 DNA, CDR3 protein. The D gene is left open where the match is weak. Not every row has a clone size; where given, it reads once, few, many or a size class.

>TRBJ1-1|once|TRBV6-5|TRBD1
TGTGCCAGCAGTCGGGCCGGGACAGCGAACACTGAAGCTTTCTTT
CASSRAGTANTEAFF
>TRBJ1-1|.|TRBV11-2|.
TGTGCCAGCAGCTTAGGGGCGCCCAACCTCCACACTGAAGCTTTCTTT
CASSLGAPNLHTEAFF
>TRBJ2-3|few|TRBV15|TRBD2
TGTGCCACCAGCAGATGGGGACTAGCGGGGGAGGATACGCAGTATTTT
CATSRWGLAGEDTQYF
>TRBJ2-2|.|TRBV27|.
TGTGCCGCCCGGGACAAACTATCGAACACCGGGGAGCTGTTTTTT
CAARDKLSNTGELFF
>TRBJ1-2|.|TRBV6-5|TRBD1
TGTGCCAGCAGTTACTCCCCAGGGGGCGTATATGGCTACACCTTC
CASSYSPGGVYGYTF
>TRBJ1-1|.|TRBV18|.
TGTGCCAGCACACCCTCCGGGGATTACTACACTGAAGCTTTCTTT
CASTPSGDYYTEAFF
>TRBJ1-5|.|TRBV9|.
TGTGCCAGCAGCGCCTTTGGAGATAGCAATCAGCCCCAGCATTTT
CASSAFGDSNQPQHF
>TRBJ2-7|.|TRBV6-5|TRBD2
TGTGCCAGCGGTAGCGGGGGGGCGGGGGACGAGCAGTACTTC
CASGSGGAGDEQYF
>TRBJ2-1|.|TRBV27|TRBD1
TGTGCCAGCAGTTCCTGGGACAGGTACAATGAGCAGTTCTTC
CASSSWDRYNEQFF
>TRBJ1-6|.|TRBV5-5|.
TGTGCCAGCAGCTCGGGCGGGAGGGGCGGCAATTCACCCCTCCACTTT
CASSSGGRGGNSPLHF
>TRBJ1-1|few|TRBV5-1|.
TGCGCCAGCAGCTTGAAAGACCCGGGGACTGAAGCTTTCTTT
CASSLKDPGTEAFF
>TRBJ1-5|.|TRBV27|.
TGTGCCTCGGGGGATAGCAATCAGCCCCAGCATTTT
CASGDSNQPQHF
>TRBJ1-4|.|TRBV9|.
TGTGCCAGCAGCGCTGACGTCACCGGGAACTCTAATGAAAAACTGTTTTTT
CASSADVTGNSNEKLFF
>TRBJ1-2|.|TRBV7-3|TRBD1
TGTGCCAGCAGCTTAGGGGGGACAGGGGACGGCTACACCTTC
CASSLGGTGDGYTF
>TRBJ2-3|.|TRBV9|.
TGTGCCAGCAGCGTAGGCGGGGACGCCCGCACAGATACGCAGTATTTT
CASSVGGDARTDTQYF
>TRBJ1-3|.|TRBV27|.
TGTGCCAGCAGTGTTAAGGCAGGGTGGACTGGAAACACCATATATTTT
CASSVKAGWTGNTIYF
>TRBJ2-3|once|TRBV7-6|TRBD1
TGTGCCAGCAGGGAGAGGACAGGGGCCTTCACAGATACGCAGTATTTT
CASRERTGAFTDTQYF
>TRBJ2-3|.|TRBV29-1|TRBD2
TGCAGCGTTGAATCGAGCGGGGGAACAGATACGCAGTATTTT
CSVESSGGTDTQYF
>TRBJ1-4|few|TRBV18|TRBD1
TGTGCCAGCCTCGACCGACAGGGGAGGGGTAATGAAAAACTGTTTTTT
CASLDRQGRGNEKLFF
>TRBJ2-3|.|TRBV19|.
TGTGCCAGTAGCCGATCCCAAGACAAAGATACGCAGTATTTT
CASSRSQDKDTQYF
>TRBJ1-1|few|TRBV2|.
TGTGCCAGCAGGGTAGTCGGGGTTAACACTGAAGCTTTCTTT
CASRVVGVNTEAFF
>TRBJ2-1|.|TRBV7-3|TRBD2
TGTGCCAGCAGCCCCCAAATAGCGGGGGTGGGCAATGAGCAGTTCTTC
CASSPQIAGVGNEQFF
>TRBJ2-2|.|TRBV7-9|.
TGTGCCAGCAGCCTCCTACGGGGTGGGAACACCGGGGAGCTGTTTTTT
CASSLLRGGNTGELFF
>TRBJ1-4|once|TRBV10-1|.
TGCGCCAGCAGTGCGGGGGCAACTAATGAAAAACTGTTTTTT
CASSAGATNEKLFF
>TRBJ2-7|.|TRBV10-2|TRBD2
TGCGCCAGCAGGGGTAGCGGGGGCTCCTACGAGCAGTACTTC
CASRGSGGSYEQYF
>TRBJ1-5|.|TRBV5-1|.
TGCGCCAGCAGCTTAGCAGGGCAAGATAGCAATCAGCCCCAGCATTTT
CASSLAGQDSNQPQHF
>TRBJ2-5|.|TRBV5-1|TRBD2
TGCGCCAGCAGCTTGGGGGTCAGAGGAGCGGGGGGGTACCAAGAGACCCAGTACTTC
CASSLGVRGAGGYQETQYF
>TRBJ1-4|few|TRBV19|.
TGTGCCAGTAGTGACCCCGGGCAGGGTCGTAATGAAAAACTGTTTTTT
CASSDPGQGRNEKLFF
>TRBJ2-7|.|TRBV6-5|.
TGTGCCAGCAGCCCAACAGCTTTACCCTACGAGCAGTACTTC
CASSPTALPYEQYF